A selection of T cell receptor beta chains follows, all from one sample in a study of blood T cell repertoires in COVID-19. Generated by immunoSEQ multiplex PCR, the TCRdb table keeps only in-frame clones and is missing some. Of a few hundred thousand clones listed, 85% to 90% are singletons. The sample was PBMCs or T cells enriched from blood (not recorded which). The receptors derive from a woman aged 45-65 years who had been exposed to COVID-19. Both conserved end residues are part of each CDR3. Fields, in order: J gene, D gene, clone size, V gene, CDR3 protein, CDR3 DNA. A D gene is named only where the DNA matches it firmly. Clone size, where shown, is once, few, many, or a class for clones that have expanded.

>TRBJ2-3|-|-|TRBV3-1/TRBV3-2
CASSPQTDTQYF
TGTGCCAGCAGCCCTCAGACAGATACGCAGTATTTT
>TRBJ2-5|-|-|TRBV5-4
CASSLGVAGQETQYF
TGTGCCAGCAGCTTGGGCGTGGCAGGGCAAGAGACCCAGTACTTC
>TRBJ2-2|-|-|TRBV10-2
CASKPPDQRVRRTGELFF
TGCGCCAGTAAACCCCCCGATCAGCGGGTCCGGCGGACCGGGGAGCTGTTTTTT
>TRBJ2-7|TRBD1|-|TRBV10-3
CATRGTGTGAYEQYF
TGTGCCACCAGGGGGACCGGGACAGGAGCCTACGAGCAGTACTTC
>TRBJ1-2|TRBD1|-|TRBV5-1
CASSTGDREGGYTF
TGCGCCAGCAGCACGGGGGACAGGGAGGGAGGCTACACCTTC
>TRBJ2-3|TRBD2|medium-sized|TRBV9
CASSVEGTSGTDTQYF
TGTGCCAGCAGCGTAGAGGGGACTAGCGGCACAGATACGCAGTATTTT
>TRBJ1-1|-|-|TRBV6-5
CAVRDYWAFF
TGTGCCGTCCGGGATTATTGGGCTTTCTTT
>TRBJ1-5|-|-|TRBV19
CASSIGHSNQPQHF
TGTGCCAGTAGTATCGGACACAGTAATCAGCCCCAGCATTTT
>TRBJ2-1|-|-|TRBV3-1/TRBV3-2
CASSQAPGGGGTYNEQFF
TGTGCCAGCAGCCAAGCCCCCGGGGGAGGGGGGACCTACAATGAGCAGTTCTTC
>TRBJ1-5|-|-|TRBV11-2
CASSLDRFNQPQHF
TGTGCCAGCAGCCTCGACAGGTTCAATCAGCCCCAGCATTTT
>TRBJ1-5|TRBD1|-|TRBV6-5
CASKGGQFNQPQHF
TGTGCCAGCAAAGGGGGACAGTTTAATCAGCCCCAGCATTTT
>TRBJ2-7|TRBD1|-|TRBV27
CASQARDRGISEQYF
TGTGCCAGCCAAGCCAGAGACAGGGGGATCTCCGAGCAGTACTTC
>TRBJ1-5|-|-|TRBV19
CASSKEGLASLGGNQPQHF
TGTGCCAGTAGTAAGGAGGGGTTAGCAAGTCTTGGCGGCAATCAGCCCCAGCATTTT
>TRBJ1-2|-|few|TRBV19
CASSPFGERYTF
TGTGCCAGTAGTCCCTTTGGGGAGCGCTACACCTTC
>TRBJ1-2|-|-|TRBV2
CASGERGYTF
TGTGCCAGCGGAGAGAGAGGCTACACCTTC
>TRBJ1-3|TRBD1|once|TRBV19
CAKDRGLGNTIYF
TGTGCCAAAGACAGGGGGCTCGGAAACACCATATATTTT
>TRBJ2-3|-|-|TRBV7-2
CASSLSPSSTDTQYF
TGTGCCAGCAGCTTGAGCCCTTCTAGCACAGATACGCAGTATTTT
>TRBJ2-2|-|-|TRBV14
CASSQWLAANTGELFF
TGTGCCAGCAGCCAATGGCTGGCCGCGAACACCGGGGAGCTGTTTTTT
>TRBJ2-1|-|-|TRBV5-1
CASSLGGGSYNEQFF
TGCGCCAGCAGCTTGGGAGGGGGTTCCTACAATGAGCAGTTCTTC
>TRBJ1-1|-|-|TRBV3-1/TRBV3-2
CASSPGVTEAFF
TGTGCCAGCAGCCCCGGGGTGACTGAAGCTTTCTTT
>TRBJ2-1|-|-|TRBV12-3/TRBV12-4
CASSSGYNEQFF
TGTGCCAGCAGTTCCGGGTACAATGAGCAGTTCTTC
>TRBJ2-1|-|-|TRBV11-2
CASSSYTGSEQFF
TGTGCCAGCAGCTCGTACACAGGGAGTGAGCAGTTCTTC
>TRBJ2-7|-|-|TRBV7-6
CASSLADSTEQYF
TGTGCCAGCAGCTTAGCCGACAGTACCGAGCAGTACTTC
>TRBJ1-2|TRBD1|-|TRBV7-9
CASSLQGVYGYTF
TGTGCCAGCAGCTTGCAGGGGGTATATGGCTACACCTTC
>TRBJ1-1|-|once|TRBV6-1
CASSERVFTEAFF
TGTGCCAGCAGTGAAAGAGTGTTCACTGAAGCTTTCTTT
>TRBJ2-7|-|-|TRBV13
CASSLQGLNEQYF
TGTGCCAGCAGCTTACAGGGTTTAAACGAGCAGTACTTC
>TRBJ2-7|TRBD1|-|TRBV5-1
CASSEETGNYEQYF
TGCGCCAGCAGCGAAGAGACAGGGAACTACGAGCAGTACTTC
>TRBJ2-5|-|-|TRBV7-9
CASRWASGETQYF
TGTGCCAGCCGTTGGGCCTCGGGGGAGACCCAGTACTTC
>TRBJ2-7|-|once|TRBV2
CASSDGLTDYEQYF
TGTGCCAGCAGTGATGGACTGACGGACTACGAGCAGTACTTC
>TRBJ1-2|-|once|TRBV18
CASSPSDYGYTF
TGTGCCAGCTCACCATCGGACTATGGCTACACCTTC
>TRBJ1-1|TRBD1|few|TRBV29-1
CSVGKTGIYTEAFF
TGCAGCGTTGGAAAGACAGGGATTTACACTGAAGCTTTCTTT
>TRBJ1-5|TRBD1|few|TRBV27
CASSSIAGGFQPQHF
TGTGCCAGCAGTTCAATCGCAGGGGGTTTCCAGCCCCAGCATTTT
>TRBJ2-3|-|-|TRBV3-1/TRBV3-2
CASSQDYSSSRIDTQYF
TGTGCCAGCAGCCAAGATTATTCCAGCTCGAGGATAGATACGCAGTATTTT
>TRBJ1-1|-|-|TRBV2
CASKVENSFTEAFF
TGTGCCAGCAAAGTTGAGAACAGTTTCACTGAAGCTTTCTTT
>TRBJ2-7|TRBD2|-|TRBV7-8
CASSPPGSGGARYEQYF
TGTGCCAGCAGCCCACCGGGTAGCGGGGGGGCGCGGTACGAGCAGTACTTC
>TRBJ1-1|-|-|TRBV5-1
CASSSHSGGTEAFF
TGCGCCAGCAGCAGCCACAGTGGTGGCACTGAAGCTTTCTTT
>TRBJ1-5|TRBD1|once|TRBV7-2
CASSPGGNQPQHF
TGTGCCAGCAGCCCAGGGGGGAATCAGCCCCAGCATTTT
>TRBJ1-2|-|once|TRBV4-1
CASSQAWQGTGYTF
TGCGCCAGCAGCCAAGCCTGGCAGGGTACGGGCTACACCTTC
>TRBJ1-2|TRBD1|-|TRBV28
CASVGDRLNYGYTF
TGTGCCTCCGTCGGGGACAGGTTGAACTATGGCTACACCTTC
>TRBJ1-1|-|-|TRBV6-5
CASIRDFSDTEAFF
TGTGCCAGCATTAGGGACTTTTCTGATACCGAAGCTTTCTTT
>TRBJ1-6|-|-|TRBV7-6
CASSLKGVREGVGSPLHF
TGTGCCAGCAGCCTTAAGGGGGTTAGGGAAGGGGTCGGTTCACCCCTCCACTTT
>TRBJ2-2|TRBD1|-|TRBV7-9
CASSGQAGELFF
TGTGCCAGCAGCGGACAGGCCGGGGAGCTGTTTTTT
>TRBJ1-5|TRBD1|-|TRBV2
CASRWGQLDQPQHF
TGTGCCAGCAGATGGGGACAGTTAGACCAGCCCCAGCATTTT
>TRBJ2-3|-|-|TRBV19
CASARGAKIDTQYF
TGTGCCAGTGCTCGGGGGGCAAAAATAGATACGCAGTATTTT
>TRBJ2-2|-|-|TRBV7-2
CASSAQGSTGELFF
TGTGCCAGCAGCGCACAGGGTAGCACCGGGGAGCTGTTTTTT
>TRBJ2-7|-|-|TRBV10-3
CAIRDRQSGEQYF
TGTGCCATCAGGGACAGACAGTCGGGGGAGCAGTACTTC
>TRBJ2-3|-|-|TRBV7-9
CASSLDQGRDTQYF
TGTGCCAGCAGCTTAGATCAGGGGAGAGATACGCAGTATTTT
>TRBJ2-2|-|-|TRBV7-2
CASTPLAGNTGELFF
TGTGCCAGCACGCCCCTTGCGGGGAACACCGGGGAGCTGTTTTTT
>TRBJ1-6|TRBD1|-|TRBV28
CASSGSGTGDNSPLHF
TGTGCCAGCAGTGGATCCGGGACAGGGGATAATTCACCCCTCCACTTT
>TRBJ1-1|-|-|TRBV2
CASSPLGQNTEAFF
TGTGCCAGCAGCCCCTTGGGACAGAACACTGAAGCTTTCTTT
>TRBJ1-3|-|-|TRBV7-9
CASSPSASSGNTIYF
TGTGCCAGCAGCCCCTCCGCGAGCTCTGGAAACACCATATATTTT
>TRBJ2-3|-|-|TRBV15
CATSRDNRRGDTQYF
TGTGCCACCAGCAGAGATAATCGAAGGGGAGATACGCAGTATTTT
>TRBJ1-1|-|-|TRBV6-1
CASSEEGMVGRTEAFF
TGTGCCAGCAGTGAAGAAGGGATGGTGGGGAGGACTGAAGCTTTCTTT
>TRBJ1-5|-|-|TRBV4-1
CASSPYTGDQPQHF
TGCGCCAGCAGCCCGTATACCGGGGATCAGCCCCAGCATTTT